Detailed here is one TCR beta chain. The entry originates in a study of lymphopenia after photon versus proton radiotherapy. Data came from immunoSEQ multiplex PCR; TCRdb stores just in-frame clones and leaves some out. The repertoire holds 20,000 to 25,000 clones, approximately 81% seen once, with approximately 19% in the top ten. The starting material was peripheral blood, obtained from a patient treated with photon-based radiotherapy. This sequence originates from a man aged 55 to 70 with pancreatic cancer.

The CDR3 nucleotides read TGTGCCAGCAGCACACGACAGGCCGCTGGAGATACGCAGTATTTT. Its protein product is CASSTRQAAGDTQYF. The rearrangement links TRBV5-4 to TRBJ2-3, with TRBD1 as a possible D gene (6 bases). CDR1 and CDR2 (germline): SGHNT, YYREEE (reference sequence). The CDR3 runs to 15 residues. Between the trimmed V and J ends, which lost 4 bases and 5 bases, there was a span of 17 bases.